These 7 T cell receptor beta chains were all obtained from the same sample, sequenced in a study of early T cells in non-severe SARS-CoV-2 infection. From the 5' RACE reads, TCRdb called clonotypes with MiXCR, one entry per CDR3 protein. The sample includes tens of thousands of distinct CDR3 sequences, more than 14% of them seen just once. Source: whole blood, taken at baseline. The receptors shown here come from an adult who was a healthcare worker with PCR-confirmed SARS-CoV-2 infection or an uninfected control (not recorded which).

This rearrangement joins TRBV12-3 or TRBV12-4 to TRBJ1-4; D remains ambiguous. CDR3 size: 14 residues. V lost 1 base and J lost 8, with 11 bases in between. This chain's CDR3 is CASSLGQLGEKLFF. CDR3 nucleotides: TGTGCCAGCAGTTTAGGGCAGTTAGGAGAAAAACTGTTTTTT.

This clonotype was counted many times. The J gene is TRBJ2-3, the V gene TRBV9, with 13 bases aligning to TRBD2. Trimming took 4 bases from V and 4 from J; bases not matched to a gene: 9. Germline assignment: CDR1 SGDLS and CDR2 YYNGEE. This CDR3 region has 17 residues. CDR3 sequence (DNA): TGTGCCAGCAGCATGCCGGGACTAGCGGGAACGCCAGATACGCAGTATTTT. Its protein product is CASSMPGLAGTPDTQYF.

Only a few counts were recorded for this clonotype. The rearrangement joins TRBV29-1 to TRBJ2-1, with D tentatively TRBD2 (5 bases). Germline-derived CDR1 and CDR2 are SQVTM and ANQGSEA. V lost 7 bases to trimming and J lost 9 bases, with 10 bases between them. The CDR3 has 10 residues. Here the CDR3 DNA reads TGCAGCGCAGTCCGGGGTGAGCAGTTCTTC. Translation: CSAVRGEQFF.

This clonotype has only a few counts. The chain carries TRBV7-3 and TRBJ1-3, with 8 bases that match TRBD1. With 1 base clipped from V and 4 bases from J, the junction kept 6 bases outside the gene matches. The CDR3 has 16 amino acids. The germline gives CDR1 SGHTA, CDR2 FQGTGA. The CDR3 here is CASSLNAGGIGNTIYF. Here the CDR3 DNA reads TGTGCCAGCAGCTTAAATGCAGGGGGCATCGGAAACACCATATATTTT.

The chain joins TRBV9 to TRBJ2-1; D call uncertain. The CDR3 totals 16 residues. Per germline, CDR1 SGDLS and CDR2 YYNGEE. V lost 0 bases and J 0 bases, leaving 10 bases between the germline ends. The CDR3 sequence: CASSVDTDSSYNEQFF. DNA for the CDR3: TGTGCCAGCAGCGTAGACACCGATAGCTCCTACAATGAGCAGTTCTTC.

This chain uses TRBV20-1 with TRBJ2-7; 9 positions match TRBD2. The germline V gene has CDR1 DFQATT and CDR2 SNEGSKA (reference sequence). V shed 4 bases, J shed 6 bases, and the junction held 4 bases outside the gene matches. This CDR3 is 12 amino acids long. The CDR3 nucleotides read TGCAGTGCTACTCTAGCGGGACGCGAGCAGTACTTC. It codes for CSATLAGREQYF.

J is TRBJ1-1 and V is TRBV20-1; D might be TRBD1 (6 bases). Trimming left V 6 bases short and J 3 bases short, with 17 bases between. Germline values: CDR1 DFQATT, CDR2 SNEGSKA (reference sequence). The CDR3 is 14 residues long. The CDR3: CSALRMDSYTEAFF. CDR3 nucleotide sequence: TGCAGTGCCCTCCGGATGGACAGCTACACTGAAGCTTTCTTT.